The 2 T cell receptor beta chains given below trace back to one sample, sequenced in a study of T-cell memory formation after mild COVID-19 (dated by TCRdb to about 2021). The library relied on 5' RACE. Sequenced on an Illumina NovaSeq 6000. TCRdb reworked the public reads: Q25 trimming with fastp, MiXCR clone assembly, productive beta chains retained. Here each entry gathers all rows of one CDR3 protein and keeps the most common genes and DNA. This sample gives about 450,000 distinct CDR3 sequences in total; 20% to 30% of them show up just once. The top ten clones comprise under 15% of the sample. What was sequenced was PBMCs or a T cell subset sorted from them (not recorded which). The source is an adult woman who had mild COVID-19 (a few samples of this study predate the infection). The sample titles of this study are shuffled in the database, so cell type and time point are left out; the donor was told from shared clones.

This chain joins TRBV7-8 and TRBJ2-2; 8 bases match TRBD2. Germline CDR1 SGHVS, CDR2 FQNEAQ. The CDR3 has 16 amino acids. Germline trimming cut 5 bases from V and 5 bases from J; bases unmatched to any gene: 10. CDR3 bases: TGTGCCAGCAGCCCCCAGCGGGAGCTGTTGACCGGGGAGCTGTTTTTT. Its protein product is CASSPQRELLTGELFF.

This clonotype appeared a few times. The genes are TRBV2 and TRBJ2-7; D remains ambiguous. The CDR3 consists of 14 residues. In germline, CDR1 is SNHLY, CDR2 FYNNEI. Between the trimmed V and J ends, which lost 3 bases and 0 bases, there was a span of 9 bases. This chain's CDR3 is CASSDPHSSYEQYF. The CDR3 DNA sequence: TGTGCCAGCAGTGACCCTCACAGCTCCTACGAGCAGTACTTC.